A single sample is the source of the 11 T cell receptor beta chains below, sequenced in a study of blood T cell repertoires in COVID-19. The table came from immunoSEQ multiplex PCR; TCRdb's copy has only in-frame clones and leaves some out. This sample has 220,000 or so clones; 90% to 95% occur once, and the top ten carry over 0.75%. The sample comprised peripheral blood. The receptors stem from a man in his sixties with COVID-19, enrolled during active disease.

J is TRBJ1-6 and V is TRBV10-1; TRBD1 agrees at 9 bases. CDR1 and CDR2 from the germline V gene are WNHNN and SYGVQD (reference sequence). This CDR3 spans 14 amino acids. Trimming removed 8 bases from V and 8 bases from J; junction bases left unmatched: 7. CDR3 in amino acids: CASGSGTGYSPLHF. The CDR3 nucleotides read TGCGCCAGCGGATCCGGGACAGGGTATTCACCCCTCCACTTT.

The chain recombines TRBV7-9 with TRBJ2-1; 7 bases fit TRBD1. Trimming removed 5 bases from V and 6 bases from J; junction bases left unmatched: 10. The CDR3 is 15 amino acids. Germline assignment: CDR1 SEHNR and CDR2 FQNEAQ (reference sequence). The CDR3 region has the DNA TGTGCCAGCAGCCCTCTCGGGACAGAACTCAATGAGCAGTTCTTC. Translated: CASSPLGTELNEQFF.

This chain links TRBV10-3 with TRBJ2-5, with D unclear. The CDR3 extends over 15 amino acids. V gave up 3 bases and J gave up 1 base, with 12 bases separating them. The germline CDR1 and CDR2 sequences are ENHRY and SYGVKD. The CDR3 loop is CAISDNRDLQETQYF. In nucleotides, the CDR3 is TGTGCCATCAGTGACAACAGAGACCTCCAAGAGACCCAGTACTTC.

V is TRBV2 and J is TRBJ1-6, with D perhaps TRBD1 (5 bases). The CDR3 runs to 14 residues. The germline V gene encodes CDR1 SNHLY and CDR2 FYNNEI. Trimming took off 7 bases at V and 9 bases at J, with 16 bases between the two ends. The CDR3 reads CASNLGQGFSPLHF. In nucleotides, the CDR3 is TGTGCCAGCAACTTAGGGCAGGGTTTTTCACCCCTCCACTTT.

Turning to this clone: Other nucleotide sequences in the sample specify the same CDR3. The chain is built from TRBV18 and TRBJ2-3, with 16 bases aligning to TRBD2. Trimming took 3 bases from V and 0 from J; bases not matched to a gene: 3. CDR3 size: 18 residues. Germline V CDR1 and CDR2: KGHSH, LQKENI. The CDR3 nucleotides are TGTGCCAGCTCACCTCCGGGACTAGCGGGGGGGAGCACAGATACGCAGTATTTT. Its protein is CASSPPGLAGGSTDTQYF.

The CDR3 nucleotides read TGTGCCAGCAGCCGATCATACAGGAACTATGGCTACACCTTC. This codes for CASSRSYRNYGYTF. This rearrangement joins TRBV6-5 to TRBJ1-2; D possibly corresponds to TRBD1 (5 bases). Germline lookup yields CDR1 MNHEY and CDR2 SVGAGI. There are 14 residues in the CDR3. V was trimmed by 6 bases and J by 2 bases, leaving 13 bases between them.

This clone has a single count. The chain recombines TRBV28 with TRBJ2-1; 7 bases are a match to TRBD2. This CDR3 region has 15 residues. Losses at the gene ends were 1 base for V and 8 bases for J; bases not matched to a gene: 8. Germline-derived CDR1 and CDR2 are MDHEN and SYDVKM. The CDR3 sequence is CASSLYAGDTHEQFF. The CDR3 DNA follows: TGTGCCAGCAGTTTATATGCGGGAGATACCCATGAGCAGTTCTTC.

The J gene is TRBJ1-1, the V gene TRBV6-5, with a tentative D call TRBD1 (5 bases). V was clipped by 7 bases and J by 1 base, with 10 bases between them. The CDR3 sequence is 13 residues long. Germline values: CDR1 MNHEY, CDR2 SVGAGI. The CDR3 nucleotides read TGTGCCAGCACCATGACAGAGAACACTGAAGCTTTCTTT. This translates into CASTMTENTEAFF.

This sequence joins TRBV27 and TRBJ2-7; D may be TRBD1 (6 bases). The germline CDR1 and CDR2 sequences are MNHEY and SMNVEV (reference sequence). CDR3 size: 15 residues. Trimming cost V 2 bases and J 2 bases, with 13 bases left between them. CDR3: CASSLRAGATYEQYF. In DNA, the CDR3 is TGTGCCAGCAGTTTACGGGCAGGGGCAACCTACGAGCAGTACTTC.

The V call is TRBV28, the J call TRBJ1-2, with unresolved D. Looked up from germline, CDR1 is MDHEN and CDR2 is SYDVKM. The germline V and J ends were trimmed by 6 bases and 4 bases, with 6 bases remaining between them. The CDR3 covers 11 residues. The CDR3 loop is CASRSPYGYTF. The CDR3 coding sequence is TGTGCCAGCAGGTCTCCCTATGGCTACACCTTC.

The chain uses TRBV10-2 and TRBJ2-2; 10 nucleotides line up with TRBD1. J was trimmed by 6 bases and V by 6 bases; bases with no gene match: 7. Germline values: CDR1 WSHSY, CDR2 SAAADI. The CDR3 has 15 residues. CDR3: CASSVVGQGSGELFF. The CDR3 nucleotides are TGCGCCAGCAGCGTGGTGGGACAGGGGTCCGGGGAGCTGTTTTTT.